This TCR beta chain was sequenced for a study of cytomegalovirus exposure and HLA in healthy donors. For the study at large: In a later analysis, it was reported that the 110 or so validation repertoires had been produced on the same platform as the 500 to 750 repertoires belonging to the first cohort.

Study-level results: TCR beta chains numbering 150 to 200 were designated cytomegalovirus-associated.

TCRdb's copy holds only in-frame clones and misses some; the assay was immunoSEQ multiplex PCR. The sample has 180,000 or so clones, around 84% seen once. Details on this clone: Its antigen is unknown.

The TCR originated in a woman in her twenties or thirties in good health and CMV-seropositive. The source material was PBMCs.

In DNA form, the CDR3 reads TGTGCCAGCAGTTACCGATTGCTGGCTGACATTCAGTACTTC. Its protein product is CASSYRLLADIQYF. The rearrangement joins TRBV28 to TRBJ2-4; D is unresolved. The CDR3 consists of 14 residues. The V end lost 4 bases, the J end lost 8 bases, and 15 bases lay between the germline ends. CDR1 is MDHEN and CDR2 is SYDVKM in the germline V gene.